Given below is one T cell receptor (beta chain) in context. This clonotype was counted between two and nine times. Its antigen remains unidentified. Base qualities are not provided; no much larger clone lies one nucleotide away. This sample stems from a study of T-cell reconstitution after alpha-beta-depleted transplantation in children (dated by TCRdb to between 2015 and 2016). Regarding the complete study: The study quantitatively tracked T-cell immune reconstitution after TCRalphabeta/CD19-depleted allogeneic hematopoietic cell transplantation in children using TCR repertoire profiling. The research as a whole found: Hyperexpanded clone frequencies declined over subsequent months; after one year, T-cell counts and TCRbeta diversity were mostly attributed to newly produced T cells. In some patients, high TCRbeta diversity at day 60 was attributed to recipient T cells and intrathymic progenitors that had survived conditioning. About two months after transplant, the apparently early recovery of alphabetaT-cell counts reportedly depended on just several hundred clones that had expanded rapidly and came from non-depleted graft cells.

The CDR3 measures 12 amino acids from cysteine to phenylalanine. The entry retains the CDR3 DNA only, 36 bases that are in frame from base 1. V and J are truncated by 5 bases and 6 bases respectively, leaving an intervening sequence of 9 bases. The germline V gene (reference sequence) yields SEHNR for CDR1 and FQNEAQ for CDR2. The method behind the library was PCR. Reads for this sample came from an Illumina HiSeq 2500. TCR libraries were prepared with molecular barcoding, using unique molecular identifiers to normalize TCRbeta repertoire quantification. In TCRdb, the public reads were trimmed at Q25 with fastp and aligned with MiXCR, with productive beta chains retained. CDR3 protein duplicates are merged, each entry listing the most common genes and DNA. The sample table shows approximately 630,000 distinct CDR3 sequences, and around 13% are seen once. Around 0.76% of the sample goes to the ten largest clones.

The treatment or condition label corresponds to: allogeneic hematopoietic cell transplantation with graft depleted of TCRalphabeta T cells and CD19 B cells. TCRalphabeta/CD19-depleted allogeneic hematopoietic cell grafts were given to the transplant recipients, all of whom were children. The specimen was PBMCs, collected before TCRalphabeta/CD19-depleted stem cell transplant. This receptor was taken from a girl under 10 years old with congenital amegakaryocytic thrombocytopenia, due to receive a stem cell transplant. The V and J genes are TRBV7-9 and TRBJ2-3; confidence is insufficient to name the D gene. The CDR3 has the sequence CASSQPWDTQYF. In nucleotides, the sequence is TGTGCCAGCAGCCAACCCTGGGATACGCAGTATTTT.